This T cell receptor (beta chain) came from a study of beta chain features in type 1 diabetes. Study results and caveats: Naive, central memory and Treg TCRB repertoires seemed to resemble each other more closely in patients than they did in healthy donors.

This CDR3 spans 16 amino acids. Germline V gives CDR1 LGHNA, CDR2 YNFKEQ. The V end lost 3 bases, the J end lost 9 bases, and 24 bases lay between the germline ends. Expressed TCRB transcripts were sequenced after all isolated RNA was converted to cDNA. Data came from immunoSEQ multiplex PCR; TCRdb stores just in-frame clones and leaves some out. Of approximately 200,000 clones in the sample, 9.6% were seen once. Averaging about 116 mL, one heparinised blood draw was given by each donor. This clone was counted only a few times. Its target is unknown. The receptor was derived from a woman between 18 and 29 years old in good health. V usage is TRBV4-2 and J usage is TRBJ2-7; TRBD1 is a possible D gene (6 bases). Sequenced: naive CD4+ T cells from blood. The CDR3 sequence is CASSHSGTYQERRQYF. The DNA for the CDR3 is TGTGCCAGCAGCCACTCCGGGACATATCAAGAAAGAAGGCAGTACTTC.